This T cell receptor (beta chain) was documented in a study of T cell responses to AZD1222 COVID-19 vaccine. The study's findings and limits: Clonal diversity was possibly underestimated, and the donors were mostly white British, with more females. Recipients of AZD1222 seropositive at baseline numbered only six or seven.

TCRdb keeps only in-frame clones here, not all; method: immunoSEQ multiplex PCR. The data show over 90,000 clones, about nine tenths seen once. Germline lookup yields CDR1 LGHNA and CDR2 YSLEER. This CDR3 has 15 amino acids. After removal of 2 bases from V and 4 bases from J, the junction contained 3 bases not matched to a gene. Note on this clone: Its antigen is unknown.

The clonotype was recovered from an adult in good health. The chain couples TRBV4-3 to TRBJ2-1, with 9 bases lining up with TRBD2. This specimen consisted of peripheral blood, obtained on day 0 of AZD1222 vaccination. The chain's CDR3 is CASSQKRGAYNEQFF. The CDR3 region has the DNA TGCGCCAGCAGCCAAAAGCGGGGGGCTTACAATGAGCAGTTCTTC.